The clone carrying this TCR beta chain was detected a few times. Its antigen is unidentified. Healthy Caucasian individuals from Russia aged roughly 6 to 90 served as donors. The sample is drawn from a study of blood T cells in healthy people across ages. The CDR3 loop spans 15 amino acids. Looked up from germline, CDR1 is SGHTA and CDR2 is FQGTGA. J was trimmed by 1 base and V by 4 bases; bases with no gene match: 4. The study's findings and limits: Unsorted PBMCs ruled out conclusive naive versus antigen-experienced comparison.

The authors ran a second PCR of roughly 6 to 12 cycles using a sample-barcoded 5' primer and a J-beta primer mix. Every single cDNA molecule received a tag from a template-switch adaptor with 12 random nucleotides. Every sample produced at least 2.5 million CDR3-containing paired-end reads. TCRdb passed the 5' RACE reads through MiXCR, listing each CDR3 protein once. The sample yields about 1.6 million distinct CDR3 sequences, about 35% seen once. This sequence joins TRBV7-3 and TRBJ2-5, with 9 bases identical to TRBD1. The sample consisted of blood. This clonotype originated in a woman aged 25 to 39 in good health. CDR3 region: CASSSIQGAQETQYF. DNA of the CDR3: TGTGCCAGCAGCTCAATACAGGGGGCCCAAGAGACCCAGTACTTC.